Shown below are 26 T cell receptor beta chains from a single sample sequenced in a study of T cell repertoires in cytomegalovirus infection. Each CDR3 protein is one row after TCRdb ran MiXCR on the reads. The table has about half a million distinct CDR3 sequences, approximately 42% seen once. These TCRs' antigens remain unknown. This specimen was cultured PBMCs, taken from culture after CMV antigen stimulation. These receptors all come from a human donor in good health (CMV status not recorded). Some clones in this sample may be carry-over from other donors' samples.

The table lists this clonotype with a few counts. V usage is TRBV5-6 and J usage is TRBJ2-1, with D unclear. V dropped 3 bases and J dropped 9 bases, with 13 bases sitting between them. Germline V gene sequence: CDR1 SGHDT, CDR2 YYEEEE. CDR3 length: 13 amino acids. CDR3 DNA: TGTGCCAGCAGCTCGTGGGGAAAATTTGAGCAGTTCTTC. This sequence encodes CASSSWGKFEQFF.

V and J are TRBV19 and TRBJ1-5; D is undetermined. Trimming took off 3 bases at V and 4 bases at J, with 10 bases between the two ends. The CDR3 is made up of 14 amino acids. Germline loops: CDR1 LNHDA, CDR2 SQIVND (reference sequence). CDR3 coding DNA: TGTGCCAGTAGTATTGTCTCTGTTAATCAGCCCCAGCATTTT. This encodes CASSIVSVNQPQHF. Supplemented by reference TRBV19 and TRBJ1-5, the full variable domain reads DGGITQSPKYLFRKEGQNVTLSCEQNLNHDAMYWYRQDPGQGLRLIYYSQIVNDFQKGDIAEGYSVSREKKESFPLTVTSAQKNPTAFYLCASSIVSVNQPQHFGDGTRLSIL.

In this sample, this clonotype turned up a few times. The V and J genes are TRBV12-3 or TRBV12-4 and TRBJ2-1, with 8 bases aligning to TRBD2. The J segment lost 3 bases and the V segment lost 4 bases, leaving 8 bases of the junction unmatched. CDR3 length: 16 residues. CDR3 loop: CASSSQLAVIYNEQFF. The CDR3 DNA follows: TGTGCCAGCAGTTCTCAACTAGCGGTGATCTACAATGAGCAGTTCTTC.

The chain carries TRBV7-2 and TRBJ2-2; D gene ambiguous. With 6 bases removed from V and 7 bases from J, the gap between germline ends came to 9 bases. Germline CDR1 SGHTA, CDR2 FQGNSA. The CDR3 consists of 12 residues. The CDR3 loop is CASSLGIGELFF. The CDR3 nucleotides are TGTGCCAGCAGTCTAGGGATCGGGGAGCTGTTTTTT. The full variable domain, completed using reference TRBV7-2 and TRBJ2-2, is GAGVSQSPSNKVTEKGKDVELRCDPISGHTALYWYRQSLGQGLEFLIYFQGNSAPDKSGLPSDRFSAERTGGSVSTLTIQRTQQEDSAVYLCASSLGIGELFFGEGSRLTVL.

This sequence joins TRBV7-2 and TRBJ2-3; 10 positions agree with TRBD1. The ends lost 3 bases at V and 5 bases at J; junction bases unmatched: 11. In germline, CDR1 is SGHTA, CDR2 FQGNSA. This CDR3 is built from 17 residues. CDR3 in DNA: TGTGCCAGCAGCTTTGGACCCGGGACAGGGGTAGGAGATACGCAGTATTTT. Its protein is CASSFGPGTGVGDTQYF.

The genes are TRBV15 and TRBJ2-7, with D hard to call. The CDR3 contains 12 residues. Germline V gene sequence: CDR1 LNHNV, CDR2 YYDKDF (reference sequence). The V end was cut by 5 bases, the J end by 6 bases, with 11 bases between. The CDR3 region is CATSLRAGEQYF. CDR3 coding DNA: TGTGCCACCAGCTTGCGAGCTGGCGAGCAGTACTTC. The full variable domain, with the rest looked up from reference TRBV15 and TRBJ2-7, is DAMVIQNPRYQVTQFGKPVTLSCSQTLNHNVMYWYQQKSSQAPKLLFHYYDKDFNNEADTPDNFQSRRPNTSFCFLDIRSPGLGDTAMYLCATSLRAGEQYFGPGTRLTVT.

The chain recombines TRBV20-1 with TRBJ1-1, with D maybe TRBD1 (5 bases). The V end was cut by 6 bases, the J end by 3 bases, with 11 bases between. Germline CDR1 and CDR2: DFQATT and SNEGSKA (reference sequence). This CDR3 has 12 amino acids. The CDR3 DNA sequence: TGCAGTGCCGGGGCAGCCTACACTGAAGCTTTCTTT. Encoded protein: CSAGAAYTEAFF.

This rearrangement joins TRBV12-3 or TRBV12-4 to TRBJ2-3; TRBD2 might be the D (6 bases). The V end lost 7 bases, the J end lost 2 bases, and 25 bases lay between the germline ends. The CDR3 sequence is 18 residues long. CDR3 sequence: CASNSFPQTRGYTDTQYF. The CDR3 DNA reads TGTGCCAGCAACAGTTTCCCTCAGACTAGAGGCTACACAGATACGCAGTATTTT.

The rearrangement joins TRBV11-2 to TRBJ2-5; D could derive from TRBD1 or TRBD2 (6 bases each). There are 16 residues in the CDR3. V dropped 5 bases and J dropped 5 bases, with 21 bases sitting between them. CDR1 and CDR2 (germline): SGHAT, FQNNGV. CDR3 DNA: TGTGCCAGCAGCCCAAGGGGGGTGGCCCCAACCGAGACCCAGTACTTC. It specifies CASSPRGVAPTETQYF.

CDR3 amino acids: CASKLGGAGGELFF. The CDR3 DNA is TGTGCCAGCAAGTTAGGGGGCGCAGGCGGGGAGCTGTTTTTT. This chain uses TRBV12-3 or TRBV12-4 with TRBJ2-2, with TRBD1 matching 7 bases. The length of the CDR3 is 14 residues. V trimming: 7 bases; J trimming: 7 bases; junction bases outside the gene matches: 9.

This clonotype turned up a few times. The J gene is TRBJ2-3, the V gene TRBV7-8; 11 bases match TRBD2. Germline lookup yields CDR1 SGHVS and CDR2 FQNEAQ. The CDR3 sequence is 13 residues long. Trimming cost V 3 bases and J 11 bases; bases outside gene matches: 4. CDR3 amino acids: CASSLVAGGEQYF. In DNA form, the CDR3 reads TGTGCCAGCAGCTTGGTAGCGGGGGGGGAGCAGTATTTT. Using reference TRBV7-8 and TRBJ2-3 for the parts outside the CDR3, the full variable domain is GAGVSQSPRYKVAKRGQDVALRCDPISGHVSLFWYQQALGQGPEFLTYFQNEAQLDKSGLPSDRFFAERPEGSVSTLKIQRTQQEDSAVYLCASSLVAGGEQYFGPGTRLTVL.

The chain combines TRBV29-1 with TRBJ2-1; TRBD2 matches at 9 bases. Germline CDR1 reads SQVTM; CDR2 reads ANQGSEA. The CDR3 consists of 14 residues. Trimming at V came to 4 bases and at J to 7 bases, leaving 8 bases not matched to a gene. CDR3 amino acids: CSVGRLAGTNEQFF. The CDR3 nucleotides are TGCAGCGTTGGTAGGCTAGCGGGAACGAATGAGCAGTTCTTC.

The V and J genes are TRBV7-2 and TRBJ2-7; D is unresolved. Germline V CDR1 and CDR2: SGHTA, FQGNSA. There are 14 residues in the CDR3. V lost 7 bases, J lost 0 bases, and 13 bases lay in between. In DNA, the CDR3 is TGTGCCAGCACCATCTCCGCGGCCTCCTACGAGCAGTACTTC. This translates into CASTISAASYEQYF.

V and J are TRBV12-3 or TRBV12-4 and TRBJ1-5; 12 positions match TRBD1. The trim removed 5 bases at V and 3 bases at J, leaving 5 bases unmatched. The CDR3 sequence is 16 residues long. The CDR3 DNA sequence: TGTGCCAGCAGTGTAGGGACAGGGGGCAACAATCAGCCCCAGCATTTT. This gives the protein CASSVGTGGNNQPQHF.

There are a few counts of this clonotype. J is TRBJ1-6 and V is TRBV19, with 9 bases matching TRBD1. The germline gives CDR1 LNHDA, CDR2 SQIVND (reference sequence). Unmatched junction bases numbered 4, after V lost 11 bases and J lost 5 bases. CDR3 length equals 13 residues. CDR3 protein: CACRDRDNSPLHF. Here the CDR3 DNA reads TGTGCCTGCCGGGACAGGGATAATTCACCCCTCCACTTT.

This clonotype turned up a few times. The J gene is TRBJ1-3, the V gene TRBV12-3 or TRBV12-4; D is unclear. This CDR3 is built from 14 residues. Trimming cost V 6 bases and J 4 bases, with 13 bases left between them. The CDR3 DNA reads TGTGCCAGCAGACTTGGGCATTCCGGAAACACCATATATTTT. Its translation: CASRLGHSGNTIYF.

In this sample, this clonotype turned up a few times. CDR3: CASCLDRGGNQPQHF. CDR3 in DNA: TGTGCCAGCTGCCTCGACAGGGGTGGCAATCAGCCCCAGCATTTT. The rearrangement uses TRBV2 and TRBJ1-5; the match to TRBD1 covers 8 bases. The trim removed 8 bases at V and 2 bases at J, leaving 8 bases unmatched. Germline V gene sequence: CDR1 SNHLY, CDR2 FYNNEI. CDR3 length equals 15 residues. Drawing the rest from reference TRBV2 and TRBJ1-5, the complete variable domain is EPEVTQTPSHQVTQMGQEVILRCVPISNHLYFYWYRQILGQKVEFLVSFYNNEISEKSEIFDDQFSVERPDGSNFTLKIRSTKLEDSAMYFCASCLDRGGNQPQHFGDGTRLSIL.

V gene TRBV6-5 combines with J gene TRBJ2-3; 7 bases align to TRBD1. Trimming cost V 10 bases and J 0 bases; bases outside gene matches: 4. This CDR3 comprises 13 residues. Germline CDR1 MNHEY, CDR2 SVGAGI. CDR3 sequence reads: CATRGSSTDTQYF. As DNA, the CDR3 is TGTGCCACCAGGGGGTCGAGCACAGATACGCAGTATTTT.

This chain links TRBV6-1 with TRBJ1-5; 7 bases agree with TRBD1. The germline gives CDR1 MNHNS, CDR2 SASEGT. This CDR3 region has 14 residues. Germline trimming cut 4 bases from V and 2 bases from J; bases unmatched to any gene: 2. The CDR3 sequence is CASSADRGNQPQHF. In nucleotides, the CDR3 is TGTGCCAGCAGTGCAGACAGGGGCAATCAGCCCCAGCATTTT.

This chain uses TRBV25-1 with TRBJ2-3; 10 bases are a match to TRBD2. CDR3 length equals 19 residues. V trimming: 1 base; J trimming: 5 bases; junction bases outside the gene matches: 15. In germline, CDR1 is MGHDK, CDR2 SYGVNS. The CDR3, as DNA: TGTGCCAGCAGTGAATGGTATCCCCAGCGGGGGGGCCGTGAAGATACGCAGTATTTT. This encodes CASSEWYPQRGGREDTQYF. Supplemented by reference TRBV25-1 and TRBJ2-3, the full variable domain reads EADIYQTPRYLVIGTGKKITLECSQTMGHDKMYWYQQDPGMELHLIHYSYGVNSTEKGDLSSESTVSRIRTEHFPLTLESARPSHTSQYLCASSEWYPQRGGREDTQYFGPGTRLTVL.

This clonotype was detected once. V usage is TRBV7-8 and J usage is TRBJ2-4; D is unclear. The CDR3 extends over 15 amino acids. The V and J ends lost 5 bases and 0 bases respectively, with 11 bases between them. Germline values: CDR1 SGHVS, CDR2 FQNEAQ. In DNA, the CDR3 is TGTGCCAGCAGCCTAAACCGGGCAGCCAAAAACATTCAGTACTTC. Protein: CASSLNRAAKNIQYF.

This clonotype appeared a few times. The rearrangement joins TRBV7-8 to TRBJ1-5; TRBD1 matches at 8 bases. CDR3 length: 16 amino acids. From germline, CDR1 is SGHVS and CDR2 FQNEAQ. The ends lost 0 bases at V and 2 bases at J; junction bases unmatched: 3. CDR3 sequence reads: CASSLARGLGNQPQHF. In DNA, the CDR3 is TGTGCCAGCAGCTTAGCCAGGGGGCTTGGCAATCAGCCCCAGCATTTT.

The chain employs TRBV6-5 and TRBJ1-4; no definite D call. CDR1 and CDR2 from the germline V gene are MNHEY and SVGAGI. V lost 6 bases to trimming and J lost 2 bases, with 16 bases between them. This CDR3 comprises 16 residues. The CDR3 nucleotides are TGTGCCAGCAGCCGCGGCGACATGACGACTAATGAAAAACTGTTTTTT. Translation gives CASSRGDMTTNEKLFF.

This chain joins TRBV20-1 and TRBJ2-1, with a possible D match to TRBD1 (6 bases). Trimming shortened V by 6 bases and J by 3 bases, and 15 bases separated the two germline ends. The germline gives CDR1 DFQATT, CDR2 SNEGSKA (reference sequence). The CDR3 totals 14 residues. CDR3 sequence: CSADSGQVYNEQFF. The CDR3 nucleotides read TGCAGTGCCGACTCGGGACAAGTCTACAATGAGCAGTTCTTC.

This clonotype turned up a few times. DNA of the CDR3: TGTGCCAGCAGCCCACCGCCGGGACTAGCGGGATACCAAGAGACCCAGTACTTC. Its translation: CASSPPPGLAGYQETQYF. This chain joins TRBV5-4 and TRBJ2-5; 13 nucleotides line up with TRBD2. The J segment lost 0 bases and the V segment lost 4 bases, leaving 9 bases of the junction unmatched. Germline V gene lookup returns CDR1 SGHNT and CDR2 YYREEE (reference sequence). CDR3 length: 18 amino acids.

The gene calls are TRBV7-2 and TRBJ2-4, with 7 positions matching TRBD2. Germline CDR1 and CDR2: SGHTA and FQGNSA. Trimming cost V 5 bases and J 3 bases; bases outside gene matches: 13. The CDR3 extends over 17 amino acids. The CDR3 region has the DNA TGTGCCAGCAGCCATCTACAGAGGCTAGCGGACAAAAACATTCAGTACTTC. This codes for CASSHLQRLADKNIQYF.